This T cell receptor (beta chain) was sequenced in a study of blood T cells in healthy people across ages. Overall study context: With template switching, about one barcoded beta molecule was captured per two T cells.

A second about 6 to 12 cycle PCR used barcoded and J-beta primers. TCRdb redid the calling of the 5' RACE reads with MiXCR, one entry per CDR3 protein. The sample has about 1.6 million distinct CDR3 sequences, roughly 32% seen once. V lost 1 base, J lost 5 bases, and 13 bases lay in between. CDR3 length: 15 amino acids. Germline-derived CDR1 and CDR2 are LNHNV and YYDKDF (reference sequence). The sequenced sample consisted of blood. The TCR was taken from a woman in her 30s in good health. This chain links TRBV15 with TRBJ2-3, with D possibly being TRBD2 (6 bases). This CDR3 is CATSRAGAPRDTQYF. The CDR3 DNA sequence: TGTGCCACCAGCAGAGCGGGAGCCCCCAGAGATACGCAGTATTTT.